This TCR beta chain was recovered during a study of T cell responses to AZD1222 COVID-19 vaccine. Measured with immunoSEQ multiplex PCR; TCRdb has only the in-frame clones, and not every one. Of over 130,000 clones in the sample, roughly 90% were seen once. This clone was found a few times. Its cognate antigen is unknown. V shed 2 bases and J shed 3 bases, with 13 bases lying between them. Germline assignment: CDR1 SEHNR and CDR2 FQNEAQ (reference sequence). This CDR3 is built from 16 residues. Findings and limits, study-wide: Recipients of AZD1222 seropositive at baseline numbered only five or six. Repertoire collection took place solely once the T cell response had peaked. Among the donors, most were white British and more were female, and clonal diversity was possibly underestimated.

This TCR was sampled from an adult who received the AZD1222 COVID-19 vaccine. The specimen comprised peripheral blood, sampled 28 days after the second AZD1222 dose. This rearrangement joins TRBV7-9 to TRBJ1-4; D perhaps matches TRBD1 (6 bases). CDR3 region: CASSLPNRASNEKLFF. The CDR3 DNA follows: TGTGCCAGCAGCTTACCGAACAGGGCGTCTAATGAAAAACTGTTTTTT.